A single sample is the source of the 2 T cell receptor beta chains below, sequenced in a study of cytomegalovirus exposure and HLA in healthy donors. A multiplex PCR was run with 60 Vbeta primers and 13 Jbeta primers. TCRdb's table, derived via immunoSEQ multiplex PCR, lists solely in-frame clones and lacks some. The sample consists of approximately 150,000 clones, roughly 83% of them appearing once. What was sequenced was PBMCs. All receptors come from a human donor in good health.

In DNA form, the CDR3 reads TGCGCCAGCAGCCGGGAGCGGGGGGGCCAGGAGACCCAGTACTTC. This translates into CASSRERGGQETQYF. V gene TRBV4-1 combines with J gene TRBJ2-5; 10 bases agree with TRBD2. This CDR3 comprises 15 residues. V shed 4 bases and J 5 bases; nucleotides not matched to a gene: 7. The germline gives CDR1 MGHRA, CDR2 YSYEKL.

V gene TRBV6-5 combines with J gene TRBJ1-1; D possibly corresponds to TRBD1 (5 bases). From germline, CDR1 is MNHEY and CDR2 SVGAGI. The CDR3 contains 15 residues. V lost 2 bases and J 1 base, leaving 11 bases between the germline ends. This CDR3 reads CASSYRRGKNTEAFF. In nucleotides, the CDR3 is TGTGCCAGCAGTTACCGTCGGGGGAAGAACACTGAAGCTTTCTTT.